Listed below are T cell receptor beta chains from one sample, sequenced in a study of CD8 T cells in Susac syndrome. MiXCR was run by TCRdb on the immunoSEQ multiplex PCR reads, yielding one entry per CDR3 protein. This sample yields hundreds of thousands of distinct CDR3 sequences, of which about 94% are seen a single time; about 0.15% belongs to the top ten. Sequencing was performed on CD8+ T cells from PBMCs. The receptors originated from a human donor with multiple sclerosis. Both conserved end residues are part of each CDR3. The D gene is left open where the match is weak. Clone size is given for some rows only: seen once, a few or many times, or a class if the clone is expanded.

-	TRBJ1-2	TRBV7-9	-	TGTGCCAGCAGCTTGTCTGGCGGGTATGGCTACACCTTC	CASSLSGGYGYTF
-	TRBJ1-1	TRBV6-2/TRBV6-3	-	TGTGCCAGCAGTTTGAGTAGTGAAGCTTTCTTT	CASSLSSEAFF
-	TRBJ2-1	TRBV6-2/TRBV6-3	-	TGTGCCAGCAGTTACTCGCGGGTGGAGAATGAGCAGTTCTTC	CASSYSRVENEQFF
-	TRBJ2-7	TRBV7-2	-	TGTGCCAGCAGCCCTCACTACGAGCAGTACTTC	CASSPHYEQYF
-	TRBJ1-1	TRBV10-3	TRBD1	TGTGCCATCAGTGACGGGACAGGGGGACAAGCTTTCTTT	CAISDGTGGQAFF
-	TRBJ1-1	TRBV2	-	TGTGCCAGCAGTGAGAACCGGGGCCTGAGCACTGAAGCTTTCTTT	CASSENRGLSTEAFF
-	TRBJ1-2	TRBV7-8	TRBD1	TGTGCCAGCAGCTTAGAAGGGGGCCTTAACTATGGCTACACCTTC	CASSLEGGLNYGYTF
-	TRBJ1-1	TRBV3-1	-	TGTGCCAGCAGCCAAGGGACAGTTGAAGAAGCTTTCTTT	CASSQGTVEEAFF
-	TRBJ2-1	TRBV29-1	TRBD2	TGCAGCGTTGAAGGGCTAGCGGGAGTTACCTCGGCGGGCGGTGAGCAGTTCTTC	CSVEGLAGVTSAGGEQFF
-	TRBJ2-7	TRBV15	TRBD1	TGTGCCACCAGGAGGACAGGGTCCCAGAGCTACGAGCAGTACTTC	CATRRTGSQSYEQYF
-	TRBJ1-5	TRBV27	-	TGTGCCAGCAGCATACAAGGCCAGGGTAGCAATCAGCCCCAGCATTTT	CASSIQGQGSNQPQHF
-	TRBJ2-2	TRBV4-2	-	TGTGCCAGCAGCCAAGTTACGGGAGCTCCCACCGGGGAGCTGTTTTTT	CASSQVTGAPTGELFF
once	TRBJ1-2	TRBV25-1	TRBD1	TGTGCCAGCAGTATCCGGGACAGGGAAATTCGCTACACCTTC	CASSIRDREIRYTF
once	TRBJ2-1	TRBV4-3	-	TGCGCCAGCAGCCAATGGGGAGGAGGGGCCTCGGGCAATGAGCAGTTCTTC	CASSQWGGGASGNEQFF
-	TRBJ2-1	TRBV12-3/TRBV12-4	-	TGTGCCAGCAGTTTCGCGGACCACTATCCCAAGCAGTTCTTC	CASSFADHYPKQFF
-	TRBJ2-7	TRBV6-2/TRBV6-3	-	TGTGCCAGCAGTTGGGGCCACGAGCAGTACTTC	CASSWGHEQYF
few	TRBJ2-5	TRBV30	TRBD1	TGTGCCTGGAGTCGTTGGGGTAGCGGGACAGGGGGACAAGAGACCCAGTACTTC	CAWSRWGSGTGGQETQYF
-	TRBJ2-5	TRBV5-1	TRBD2	TGCGCCAGCAGACCTCATACTAGCGGTAAAGAGACCCAGTACTTC	CASRPHTSGKETQYF
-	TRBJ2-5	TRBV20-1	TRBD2	TGCAGTGCTAGATCGGGACTAGCATCCGAGACCCAGTACTTC	CSARSGLASETQYF
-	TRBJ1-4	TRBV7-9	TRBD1	TGTGCCAGCAGCTTAGGGACAGGGCCAGAAAAACTGTTTTTT	CASSLGTGPEKLFF
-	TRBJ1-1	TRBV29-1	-	TGCAGCGTTCCTCGAGGGACTGAAGCTTTCTTT	CSVPRGTEAFF
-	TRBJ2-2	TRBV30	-	TGTGCCTGGGGCCGTGGGGCGGAGCTGTTTTTT	CAWGRGAELFF